One and the same sample provided the 11 T cell receptor beta chains below, sequenced in a study of blood T cells in healthy people across ages. For the second PCR, which ran for about 7 to 11 cycles, a sample-barcoded 5' primer and a J-beta primer mix were used. TCRdb fed the 5' RACE reads into MiXCR, producing one record per CDR3 protein. Seen here are approximately 900,000 distinct CDR3 sequences, under 35% observed once, and the top ten hold approximately 10%. This sample also appeared in a second study, on T cells of mothers and their children.

The sequencing sample was made of blood. The receptors shown here come from a woman in her thirties or forties in good health.

The chain couples TRBV12-3 or TRBV12-4 to TRBJ2-3; no definite D call. V lost 6 bases, J lost 4 bases, and 11 bases lay in between. The CDR3 spans 13 residues. CDR3 sequence reads: CASSGPEADTQYF. For the CDR3, the DNA is TGTGCCAGCAGCGGACCAGAGGCAGATACGCAGTATTTT.

This clonotype appeared many times. This rearrangement joins TRBV7-6 to TRBJ2-5, with TRBD1 matching over 8 bases. Germline V gives CDR1 SGHVS, CDR2 FNYEAQ. The CDR3 spans 14 residues. J lost 3 bases, V lost 3 bases, and 3 bases had no gene match. CDR3 in amino acids: CASSFRQGKETQYF. The CDR3 coding sequence is TGTGCCAGCAGCTTCAGACAGGGGAAAGAGACCCAGTACTTC.

The chain is built from TRBV2 and TRBJ1-1; TRBD1 matches 7 bases. This CDR3 has 15 residues. In germline, CDR1 is SNHLY, CDR2 FYNNEI. V gave up 6 bases and J gave up 9 bases; unmatched junction bases: 16. CDR3 loop: CASSDDRTGVGQAFF. CDR3 bases: TGTGCCAGCAGCGATGACCGAACAGGGGTGGGGCAAGCTTTCTTT.

This chain uses TRBV20-1 with TRBJ1-1, with D possibly TRBD1 on 6 matching bases. The CDR3 sequence is 15 residues long. Germline CDR1 and CDR2: DFQATT and SNEGSKA (reference sequence). The V end lost 1 base, the J end lost 1 base, and 13 bases lay between the germline ends. As DNA, the CDR3 is TGCAGTGCTAGAGGCCTAGAGGGGGGGAACACTGAAGCTTTCTTT. It yields the protein CSARGLEGGNTEAFF.

This sequence joins TRBV2 and TRBJ2-5; TRBD2 agrees at 7 bases. The CDR3 has 15 residues. Losses at the gene ends were 7 bases for V and 4 bases for J; bases not matched to a gene: 12. The germline gives CDR1 SNHLY, CDR2 FYNNEI. The CDR3, as DNA: TGTGCCAGCAAATCGGCGGGGGTCCCCCCAGAGACCCAGTACTTC. It is translated as CASKSAGVPPETQYF.

This clonotype came up many times. The rearrangement uses TRBV29-1 and TRBJ2-7; 9 nucleotides agree with TRBD1. This CDR3 is built from 14 residues. Per germline, CDR1 SQVTM and CDR2 ANQGSEA. J gave up 3 bases and V 6 bases, and 9 bases lay outside the gene matches. The chain's CDR3 is CSVEGAGQGYEQYF. The DNA for the CDR3 is TGCAGCGTCGAGGGGGCGGGACAGGGCTACGAGCAGTACTTC.

The chain combines TRBV12-3 or TRBV12-4 with TRBJ2-3; perhaps TRBD1 as D (5 bases). Trimming removed 6 bases at V and 4 bases at J, with 11 bases between. This CDR3 region has 13 residues. Written as DNA, the CDR3 is TGTGCCAGCAGCAGGGCAGCCGCAGATACGCAGTATTTT. Its translation is CASSRAAADTQYF.

The rearrangement joins TRBV20-1 to TRBJ2-7, with 7 bases fitting TRBD1. The trim removed 3 bases at V and 0 bases at J, leaving 5 bases unmatched. Germline V lookup: CDR1 DFQATT, CDR2 SNEGSKA (reference sequence). The CDR3 has 14 residues. This chain's CDR3 is CSARGQLTSYEQYF. CDR3 DNA sequence: TGCAGTGCTAGGGGACAGTTAACCTCCTACGAGCAGTACTTC.

The genes are TRBV27 and TRBJ2-2; possibly TRBD1 for D (5 bases). The CDR3 sequence is 15 residues long. Germline V gene lookup returns CDR1 MNHEY and CDR2 SMNVEV (reference sequence). With 3 bases removed from V and 3 bases from J, the gap between germline ends came to 11 bases. CDR3 coding DNA: TGTGCCAGCAGTTTCCAGAACAGGCACACCGGGGAGCTGTTTTTT. This gives the protein CASSFQNRHTGELFF.

The sample holds a few counts of this clonotype. J is TRBJ2-7 and V is TRBV7-9, with D perhaps given as TRBD1 or TRBD2 (5 bases each). Trimming cost V 1 base and J 3 bases, with 10 bases left between them. Germline V lookup: CDR1 SEHNR, CDR2 FQNEAQ (reference sequence). CDR3 length equals 14 residues. CDR3 region: CASSLGRDHYEQYF. The CDR3 DNA sequence: TGTGCCAGCAGCTTAGGCAGGGACCACTACGAGCAGTACTTC.

A word on this clonotype: Germline is not matched at one junction end, which may reflect a read error. This sequence joins TRBV4-3 and TRBJ2-1, with 13 bases fitting TRBD2. Germline values: CDR1 LGHNA, CDR2 YSLEER. There are 15 residues in the CDR3. The CDR3 coding sequence is TGCGCCAGCAGCTACGGGACTAGCGGGAACAATGAACAGTTCTTC. Protein product: CASSYGTSGNNEQFF.